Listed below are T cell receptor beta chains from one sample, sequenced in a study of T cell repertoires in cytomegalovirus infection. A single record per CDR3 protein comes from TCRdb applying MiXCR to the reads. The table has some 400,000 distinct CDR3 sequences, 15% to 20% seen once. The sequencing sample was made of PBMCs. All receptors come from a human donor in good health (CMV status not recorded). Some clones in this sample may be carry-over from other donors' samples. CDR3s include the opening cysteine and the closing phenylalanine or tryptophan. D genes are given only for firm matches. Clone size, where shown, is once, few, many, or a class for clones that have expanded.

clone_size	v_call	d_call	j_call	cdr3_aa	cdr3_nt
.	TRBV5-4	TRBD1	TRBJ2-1	CASSRRDRDNEQFF	TGTGCCAGCAGCCGCCGGGACAGGGACAATGAGCAGTTCTTC
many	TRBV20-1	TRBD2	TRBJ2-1	CSARRSGGSYNEQFF	TGCAGTGCTAGACGGAGCGGGGGGTCCTACAATGAGCAGTTCTTC
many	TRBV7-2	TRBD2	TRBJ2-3	CASSRRTRRDGDTQYF	TGTGCCAGCAGCAGAAGGACTAGGCGAGATGGAGATACGCAGTATTTT
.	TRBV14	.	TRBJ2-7	CASSQRTLVTYEQYF	TGTGCCAGCAGCCAAAGGACATTGGTGACCTACGAGCAGTACTTC
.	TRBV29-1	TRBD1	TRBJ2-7	CSVGYRGEQYF	TGCAGCGTCGGCTACAGGGGCGAGCAGTACTTC
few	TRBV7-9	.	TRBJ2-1	CASSLGSVYEQFF	TGTGCCAGCAGCTTAGGTAGCGTCTATGAGCAGTTCTTC
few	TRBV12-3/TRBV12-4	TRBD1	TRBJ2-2	CASELRDSNTGELFF	TGTGCCAGCGAACTCCGGGACAGCAACACCGGGGAGCTGTTTTTT
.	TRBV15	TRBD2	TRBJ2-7	CATSRPGTSGFYEQYF	TGTGCCACCAGCAGACCTGGGACTAGCGGATTCTACGAGCAGTACTTC
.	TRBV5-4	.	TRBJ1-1	CAYMKHRGGQKNTEAFF	TGTGCCTACATGAAACACCGCGGAGGGCAGAAGAACACTGAAGCTTTCTTT
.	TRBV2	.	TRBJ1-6	CASLDTLHSPLHF	TGTGCCAGCCTGGACACGCTCCATTCACCCCTCCACTTT
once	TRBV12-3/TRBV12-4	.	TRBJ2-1	CAAGSAYNEQFF	TGTGCCGCGGGGTCAGCTTACAATGAGCAGTTCTTC
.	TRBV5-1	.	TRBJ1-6	CASSLAWEGRDSPLHF	TGCGCCAGCAGCTTGGCCTGGGAGGGTCGGGATTCACCCCTCCACTTT
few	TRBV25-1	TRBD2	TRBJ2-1	CASSVASGIGEQFF	TGTGCCAGCAGTGTAGCTAGCGGGATAGGTGAGCAGTTCTTC
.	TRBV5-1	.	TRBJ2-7	CASSPPGQGTYEQYF	TGCGCCAGCAGTCCACCGGGACAAGGAACCTACGAGCAGTACTTC
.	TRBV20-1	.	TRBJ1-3	CSASHGGSGNTIYF	TGCAGTGCTAGTCATGGGGGCTCTGGAAACACCATATATTTT
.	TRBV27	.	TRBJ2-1	CASSSTRYNEQFF	TGTGCCAGCAGTTCCACTAGGTACAATGAGCAGTTCTTC
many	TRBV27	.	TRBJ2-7	CASSLGGTFIYEQYF	TGTGCCAGCAGTTTAGGGGGGACCTTTATCTACGAGCAGTACTTC
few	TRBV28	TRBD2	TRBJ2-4	CASSSGTSADIQYF	TGTGCCAGCAGTTCCGGGACTAGTGCGGACATTCAGTACTTC
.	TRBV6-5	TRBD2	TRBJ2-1	CASSYSGTSHNEQFF	TGTGCCAGCAGTTACTCGGGGACTAGCCACAATGAGCAGTTCTTC
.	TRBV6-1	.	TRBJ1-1	CASSDLGRGAGTEAFF	TGTGCCAGCAGTGATTTGGGTCGTGGTGCGGGCACTGAAGCTTTCTTT
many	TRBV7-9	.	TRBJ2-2	CASSSGPANTGELFF	TGTGCCAGCAGCTCCGGGCCGGCGAACACCGGGGAGCTGTTTTTT
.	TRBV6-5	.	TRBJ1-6	CASCEFRGFNSPLHF	TGTGCCAGCTGCGAATTCCGGGGATTTAATTCACCCCTCCACTTT
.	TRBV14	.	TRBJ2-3	CASSQDRSLDTQYF	TGTGCCAGCAGCCAAGACAGGAGCTTGGATACGCAGTATTTT
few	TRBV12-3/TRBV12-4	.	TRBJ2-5	CASSPAGTQYF	TGTGCCAGCAGTCCCGCAGGGACCCAGTACTTC
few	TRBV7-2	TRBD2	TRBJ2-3	CASSSVAGASTDTQYF	TGTGCCAGCAGCTCGGTAGCGGGAGCTAGCACAGATACGCAGTATTTT
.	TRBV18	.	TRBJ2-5	CASSPGDWGEETQYF	TGTGCCAGCTCACCGGGCGATTGGGGAGAAGAGACCCAGTACTTC
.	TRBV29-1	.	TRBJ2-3	CSVARPITDTQYF	TGCAGCGTTGCCCGACCGATCACAGATACGCAGTATTTT
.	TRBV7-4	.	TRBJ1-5	CASSSNWGQPQHF	TGTGCCAGCAGCTCAAACTGGGGTCAGCCCCAGCATTTT
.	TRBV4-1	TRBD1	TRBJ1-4	CASSQPLRGTNEKLFF	TGCGCCAGCAGCCAACCTCTCAGGGGGACTAATGAAAAACTGTTTTTT
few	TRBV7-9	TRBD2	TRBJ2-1	CASSFGLVREQFF	TGTGCCAGCAGCTTCGGACTAGTACGTGAGCAGTTCTTC
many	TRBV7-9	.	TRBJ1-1	CASSLTNTEAFF	TGTGCCAGCAGCTTAACGAACACTGAAGCTTTCTTT
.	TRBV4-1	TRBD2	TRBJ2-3	CASSQSSGWVADTQYF	TGCGCCAGCAGCCAGTCTAGCGGTTGGGTTGCAGATACGCAGTATTTT
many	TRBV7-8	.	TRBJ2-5	CASSLGSTAKETQYF	TGTGCCAGCAGCTTAGGGTCGACCGCTAAAGAGACCCAGTACTTC
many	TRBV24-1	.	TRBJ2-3	CATSDDKGSDTQYF	TGTGCCACCAGTGATGATAAAGGGTCAGATACGCAGTATTTT
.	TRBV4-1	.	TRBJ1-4	CASSQVRGEKLFF	TGCGCCAGCAGCCAAGTTCGGGGAGAAAAACTGTTTTTT
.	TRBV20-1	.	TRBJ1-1	CSATMPQGWTEAFF	TGCAGTGCCACCATGCCACAGGGTTGGACTGAAGCTTTCTTT
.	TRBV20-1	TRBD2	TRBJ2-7	CSAPRGVPRFEQYF	TGCAGTGCCCCTCGGGGGGTCCCCCGTTTCGAGCAGTACTTC
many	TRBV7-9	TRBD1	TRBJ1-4	CASSPAPGQGLEKLFF	TGTGCCAGCAGCCCGGCCCCGGGACAGGGTTTAGAAAAACTGTTTTTT
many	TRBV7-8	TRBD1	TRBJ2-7	CASSSGQGLEQYF	TGTGCCAGCAGTTCGGGACAGGGGCTCGAGCAGTACTTC
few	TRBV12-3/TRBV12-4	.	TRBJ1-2	CASSTLIDGYTF	TGTGCCAGCAGTACCCTTATTGATGGCTACACCTTC
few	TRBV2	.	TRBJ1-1	CASGGTGLWTEAFF	TGTGCCAGCGGAGGAACAGGGTTATGGACTGAAGCTTTCTTT